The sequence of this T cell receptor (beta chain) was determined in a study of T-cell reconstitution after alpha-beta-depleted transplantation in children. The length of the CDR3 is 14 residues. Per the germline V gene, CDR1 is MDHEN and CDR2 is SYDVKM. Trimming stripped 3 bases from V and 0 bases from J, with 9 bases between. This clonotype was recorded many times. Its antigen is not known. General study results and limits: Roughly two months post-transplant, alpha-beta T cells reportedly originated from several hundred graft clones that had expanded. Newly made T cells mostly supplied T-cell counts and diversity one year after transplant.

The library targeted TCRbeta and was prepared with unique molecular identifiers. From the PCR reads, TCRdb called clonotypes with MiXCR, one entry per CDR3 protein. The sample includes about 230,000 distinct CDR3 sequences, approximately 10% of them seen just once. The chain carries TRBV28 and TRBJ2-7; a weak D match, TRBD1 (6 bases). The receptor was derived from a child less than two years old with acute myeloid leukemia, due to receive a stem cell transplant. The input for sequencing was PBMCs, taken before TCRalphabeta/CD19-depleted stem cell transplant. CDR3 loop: CASSFTRGSYEQYF. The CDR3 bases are TGTGCCAGCAGTTTTACCAGGGGCTCCTACGAGCAGTACTTC.